The source of this T cell receptor (beta chain) is a study of blood T cell repertoires in COVID-19. Whole-study context: Samples representing acute and convalescent COVID-19 were sourced from the United States, Italy and Spain. Sources were T cells, B-cell-depleted T cells, or PBMCs; the material itself was cDNA or gDNA.

J was trimmed by 6 bases and V by 3 bases; bases with no gene match: 6. Germline CDR1 and CDR2: SGHRS and YFSETQ. The CDR3 runs to 14 residues. In the original workflow: Nucleated cell counts were estimated from reference gene primer amplification. Libraries were prepared by immunoSEQ multiplex PCR; TCRdb keeps only in-frame clonotypes and omits some of them. The V and J calls and clone size are taken from that table; D and trimming were inferred from the DNA. This sample yields about 140,000 clones, of which roughly three quarters are seen a single time; around 1.8% belongs to the top ten. V gene TRBV5-1 combines with J gene TRBJ2-1; the match to TRBD2 covers 7 bases. Specimen: peripheral blood. This sequence was found in a woman in her sixties with acute or convalescent COVID-19. The CDR3: CASSSDPSGNEQFF. Here the CDR3 DNA reads TGCGCCAGCAGCTCCGACCCTAGCGGCAATGAGCAGTTCTTC.